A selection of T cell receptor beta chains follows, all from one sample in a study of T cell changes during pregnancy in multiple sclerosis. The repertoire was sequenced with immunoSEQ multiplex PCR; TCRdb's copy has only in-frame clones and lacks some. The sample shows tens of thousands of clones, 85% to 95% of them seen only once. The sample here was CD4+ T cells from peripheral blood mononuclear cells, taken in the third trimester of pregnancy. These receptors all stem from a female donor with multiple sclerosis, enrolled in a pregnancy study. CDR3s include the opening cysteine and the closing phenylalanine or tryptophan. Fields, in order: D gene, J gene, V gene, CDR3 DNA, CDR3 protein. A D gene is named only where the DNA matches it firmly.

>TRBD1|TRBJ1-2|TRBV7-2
TGTGCCAGCAGCTTACAGACAGGGACTAACTATGGCTACACCTTC
CASSLQTGTNYGYTF
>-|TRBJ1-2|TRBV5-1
TGCGCCAGCAGCTTGCACGCAGGGGAATATGGCTACACCTTC
CASSLHAGEYGYTF
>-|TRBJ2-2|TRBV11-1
TGTGCCAGCAGCCGATCTAGGTCCACCGGGGAGCTGTTTTTT
CASSRSRSTGELFF
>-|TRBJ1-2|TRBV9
TGTGCCAGCAGCGTAGGGGCCGAGGGCTATGGCTACACCTTC
CASSVGAEGYGYTF
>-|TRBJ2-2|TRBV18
TGTGCCAGCTCACCACTCGCCCTTACAGGTCCCACCGGGGAGCTGTTTTTT
CASSPLALTGPTGELFF
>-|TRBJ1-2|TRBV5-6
TGTGCCAGCAGCTTGTTGACCTCCCGGAGTGGCTACACCTTC
CASSLLTSRSGYTF
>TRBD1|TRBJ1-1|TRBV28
TGTGCCAGCAGCCCGCCGGGACAGGAGCCTGAAGCTTTCTTT
CASSPPGQEPEAFF
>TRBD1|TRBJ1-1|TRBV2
TGTGCCAGCACTGTACAGGGGATGTCCACTGAAGCTTTCTTT
CASTVQGMSTEAFF
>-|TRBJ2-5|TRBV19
TGTGCCAGTAGTACCTCATTACAGGGTGAAGAGACCCAGTACTTC
CASSTSLQGEETQYF
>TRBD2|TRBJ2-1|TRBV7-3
TGTGCCAGCAGCGCCAGCGGGGGGGCCGGGAATGAGCAGTTCTTC
CASSASGGAGNEQFF
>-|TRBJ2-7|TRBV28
TGTGCCAGCGGCCCCCCCGGGGTGGGCGAGCAGTACTTC
CASGPPGVGEQYF
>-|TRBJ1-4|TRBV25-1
TGTGCCAGCAGTGAATGCGGGGGAGTGGAAAAACTGTTTTTT
CASSECGGVEKLFF
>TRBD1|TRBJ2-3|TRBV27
TGTGCCAGCAGTACTTGGACAGGGACCATCACAGATACGCAGTATTTT
CASSTWTGTITDTQYF
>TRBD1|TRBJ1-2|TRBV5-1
TGCGCCAGCAGCCCTGGACAGGGGAAACCCTATGGCTACACCTTC
CASSPGQGKPYGYTF
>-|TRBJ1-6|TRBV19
TGTGCCAGTAGCATTCTGGGGGACACAAGATATAATTCACCCCTCCACTTT
CASSILGDTRYNSPLHF
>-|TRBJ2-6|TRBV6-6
TGTGCCAGCAGTTACGTAGGGGGAACTGGGGCCAACGTCCTGACTTTC
CASSYVGGTGANVLTF
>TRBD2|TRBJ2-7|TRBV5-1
TGCGCCAGCAGCTTGACGTTAGGCGGGGGGTTGTCCTACGAGCAGTACTTC
CASSLTLGGGLSYEQYF
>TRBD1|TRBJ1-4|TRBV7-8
TGTGCCAGCAGCCCCCGAACAGGGGGTAATGAAAAACTGTTTTTT
CASSPRTGGNEKLFF
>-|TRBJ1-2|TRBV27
TGTGCCAGCAGGGAGTCAGGGTCGGGCTACACCTTC
CASRESGSGYTF
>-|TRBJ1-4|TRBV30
TGTGCCTCAACCGGACATTTCGCAACTAATGAAAAACTGTTTTTT
CASTGHFATNEKLFF
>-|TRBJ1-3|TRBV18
TGTGCCAGCTCACCACTGGCCAGGGTCTCGGGTGAAAACACCATATATTTT
CASSPLARVSGENTIYF
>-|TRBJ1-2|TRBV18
TGTGCCAGCTCACCAAGGGAGCAGGACTATGGCTACACCTTC
CASSPREQDYGYTF
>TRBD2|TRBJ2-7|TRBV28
TGTGCCAGCATGAGACTAGCGGGAGGTCCCCCTTTCTACGAGCAGTACTTC
CASMRLAGGPPFYEQYF
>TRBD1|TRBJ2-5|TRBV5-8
TGTGCCAGCATAGACAGGGGGCGCCAAGAGACCCAGTACTTC
CASIDRGRQETQYF
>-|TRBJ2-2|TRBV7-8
TGTGCCAGCAGCTTAGTTCCGCGGAGTCCCGGGGAGCTGTTTTTT
CASSLVPRSPGELFF
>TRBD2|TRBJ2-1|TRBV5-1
TGCGCCAGCAGCTTAGGACTAGCGGGAGGTACGAATGAGCAGTTCTTC
CASSLGLAGGTNEQFF
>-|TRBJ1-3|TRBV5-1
TGCGCCAGCAGCTTAGAGAACTCTGGAAACACCATATATTTT
CASSLENSGNTIYF
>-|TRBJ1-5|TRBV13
TGTGCCAGCAGCTTAGGAAGGGGTCAGCCCCAGCATTTT
CASSLGRGQPQHF
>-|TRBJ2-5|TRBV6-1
TGTGCCAGCACTAGGAGGGACAGAGAGACCCAGTACTTC
CASTRRDRETQYF
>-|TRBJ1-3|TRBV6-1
TGTGCCAGCATAAGGGACTACTCTGGAAACACCATATATTTT
CASIRDYSGNTIYF
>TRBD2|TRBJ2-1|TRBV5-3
TGTGCCAGAAGCCCTTGGACTAGCGGGAGTCAGGGGGTGCCCAATGAGCAGTTCTTC
CARSPWTSGSQGVPNEQFF
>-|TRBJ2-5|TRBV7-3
TGTGCCAGCAGCTTTACGGGACTCCCAGCGACCCAGTACTTC
CASSFTGLPATQYF
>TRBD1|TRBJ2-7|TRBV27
TGTGCCAGCAGTCCCAAATACGACAGGGGGATCGCTCACGAGCAGTACTTC
CASSPKYDRGIAHEQYF
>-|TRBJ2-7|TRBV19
TGTGCCAGTAGTATCGGCACAGGGCGGGCCTACGAGCAGTACTTC
CASSIGTGRAYEQYF
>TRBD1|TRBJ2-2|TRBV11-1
TGTGCCAGCAGCCTTCCTACAGGGGCGAACACCGGGGAGCTGTTTTTT
CASSLPTGANTGELFF
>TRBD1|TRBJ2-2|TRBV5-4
TGTGCCAGCAGCTTCCCGGGACAGTCCACCGGGGAGCTGTTTTTT
CASSFPGQSTGELFF
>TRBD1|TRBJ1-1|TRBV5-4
TGTGCCAGCAGCTTGAAACAGGGGGATGGCACTGAAGCTTTCTTT
CASSLKQGDGTEAFF
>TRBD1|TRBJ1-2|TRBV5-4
TGTGCCAGCAGTACCCGGGGACAGCTCGGGAGCTACACCTTC
CASSTRGQLGSYTF
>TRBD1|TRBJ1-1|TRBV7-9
TGTGCCAGCAGCGACCAAGGGGACAGGGCGAACACTGAAGCTTTCTTT
CASSDQGDRANTEAFF